This T cell receptor beta chain was observed in a study of cytomegalovirus exposure and HLA in healthy donors. The repertoire was sequenced with immunoSEQ multiplex PCR; TCRdb's copy has only in-frame clones and lacks some. Of 200,000 or so clones in the sample, approximately 90% were seen once. This CDR3 has 13 residues. From germline, CDR1 is GTSNPN and CDR2 SVGIG (reference sequence). The V end was cut by 3 bases, the J end by 7 bases, with 14 bases between. This clonotype was obtained from a woman between 18 and 30 years old in good health and CMV-seronegative. The chain uses TRBV30 and TRBJ2-3, with D possibly TRBD2 on 5 matching bases. Sequenced sample: PBMCs. DNA for the CDR3: TGTGCCTGGAGCGCCGGTGTCGGGAATACGCAGTATTTT. Amino acids: CAWSAGVGNTQYF.